Given below is one T cell receptor beta chain in context. This sample is drawn from a study of T cell responses to AZD1222 COVID-19 vaccine. Produced via immunoSEQ multiplex PCR; TCRdb's table is partial and in-frame only. The data show 100,000 or so clones, around 87% seen once. Germline CDR1 is SGHNT and CDR2 is YENEEA. Trimming removed 2 bases at V and 2 bases at J, with 13 bases between. The CDR3 is 17 residues long. Material: peripheral blood, obtained on day 0 of AZD1222 vaccination. The chain employs TRBV11-3 and TRBJ1-6; weak D call: TRBD1 (5 bases). The clonotype comes from an adult in good health. In DNA, the CDR3 is TGTGCCAGCAGCTTATCCTCCCGGACAACCTATAATTCACCCCTCCACTTT. The encoded protein is CASSLSSRTTYNSPLHF. Full variable domain (missing parts from reference TRBV11-3 and TRBJ1-6): EAGVVQSPRYKIIEKKQPVAFWCNPISGHNTLYWYLQNLGQGPELLIRYENEEAVDDSQLPKDRFSAERLKGVDSTLKIQPAELGDSAVYLCASSLSSRTTYNSPLHFGNGTRLTVT.